One and the same sample provided the 22 T cell receptor beta chains below, sequenced in a study of neurological immune-mediated disorders. TCRdb reanalysed the 5' RACE reads using MiXCR and keeps one entry per CDR3 protein. Of roughly 60,000 distinct CDR3 sequences listed, 3.7% are singletons. The sequenced sample was PBMCs. These receptors came from a woman aged 45-65 years with multiple sclerosis.

This clonotype was seen only once. This may come from a read error, since a much larger clone is one base off. The chain couples TRBV5-1 to TRBJ1-1; D gene unclear. Germline loops: CDR1 SGHRS, CDR2 YFSETQ. This CDR3 is 12 amino acids long. The V end lost 1 base, the J end lost 4 bases, and 5 bases lay between the germline ends. In DNA, the CDR3 is TGCGCCAGCAGCTTGACCGGCACTGAAGCTTTCTTT. Translated: CASSLTGTEAFF.

Ten or more counts support this clonotype. DNA of the CDR3: TGCGCCAGCAGCTGGACTAGCGGGAGTTCGAACACCGGGGAGCTGTTTTTT. Translated: CASSWTSGSSNTGELFF. The rearrangement uses TRBV5-1 and TRBJ2-2, with TRBD2 matching over 13 bases. The CDR3 extends over 17 amino acids. Germline V CDR1 and CDR2: SGHRS, YFSETQ. The V gene end was trimmed by 3 bases and the J gene end by 0 bases; junction bases not matched to a gene: 2.

This clonotype occurred many times. V is TRBV20-1 and J is TRBJ1-1; TRBD1 agrees at 10 bases. The ends lost 4 bases at V and 3 bases at J; junction bases unmatched: 5. The CDR3 is 14 residues long. CDR1 and CDR2 from the germline V gene are DFQATT and SNEGSKA (reference sequence). CDR3 region: CSATGTGAHTEAFF. CDR3 in DNA: TGCAGTGCTACCGGGACAGGGGCGCACACTGAAGCTTTCTTT.

This clonotype occurred many times. The gene calls are TRBV5-1 and TRBJ1-1, with TRBD1 as a possible D gene (6 bases). The V gene lost 4 bases and the J gene lost 5 bases, with 15 bases spanning the gap. Germline V CDR1 and CDR2: SGHRS, YFSETQ. The CDR3 is 14 residues long. CDR3 sequence reads: CASSGPGTTTEAFF. The CDR3 DNA is TGCGCCAGCAGCGGACCCGGGACAACTACTGAAGCTTTCTTT.

The table lists this clonotype with many counts. This rearrangement joins TRBV5-1 to TRBJ2-7; no clear D gene. In germline, CDR1 is SGHRS, CDR2 YFSETQ. This CDR3 has 14 amino acids. V was clipped by 4 bases and J by 0 bases, with 11 bases between them. Here the CDR3 reads CASSPSQPSYEQYF. Written as DNA, the CDR3 is TGCGCCAGCAGCCCGTCCCAGCCCTCCTACGAGCAGTACTTC.

This clonotype has a count of ten or more. V is TRBV27 and J is TRBJ1-1, with D perhaps matching TRBD1 (6 bases). Trimming stripped 6 bases from V and 7 bases from J, with 9 bases between. The germline gives CDR1 MNHEY, CDR2 SMNVEV (reference sequence). The length of the CDR3 is 11 residues. The DNA for the CDR3 is TGTGCCAGCAGGTTACAGGGTGAAGCTTTCTTT. Translation: CASRLQGEAFF.

This clonotype was detected many times. CDR3 protein: CSARDQGVDTEAFF. CDR3 coding DNA: TGCAGTGCTAGAGATCAGGGAGTGGACACTGAAGCTTTCTTT. The gene calls are TRBV20-1 and TRBJ1-1, with a weak D call TRBD1 (5 bases). Per the germline V gene, CDR1 is DFQATT and CDR2 is SNEGSKA (reference sequence). CDR3 length: 14 residues. Trimming shortened V by 0 bases and J by 3 bases, and 11 bases separated the two germline ends.

This clonotype appeared many times. This chain joins TRBV5-5 and TRBJ2-5; D not certain. The CDR3 runs to 12 residues. Germline CDR1 and CDR2: SGHKS and YYEKEE (reference sequence). Trimming took off 2 bases at V and 5 bases at J, with 7 bases between the two ends. The CDR3 sequence is CASSFLAETQYF. The CDR3 region has the DNA TGTGCCAGCAGCTTTTTAGCCGAGACCCAGTACTTC.

This clonotype was seen at least ten times. V and J are TRBV29-1 and TRBJ2-3; TRBD2 matches 12 bases. There are 15 residues in the CDR3. The trim removed 6 bases at V and 4 bases at J, leaving 8 bases unmatched. CDR1 SQVTM and CDR2 ANQGSEA come from the germline V gene. The CDR3 region is CSVPRTSGTADTQYF. CDR3 coding DNA: TGCAGCGTGCCTCGGACTAGCGGGACGGCAGATACGCAGTATTTT.

This clonotype was seen at least ten times. The V and J genes are TRBV15 and TRBJ1-5; D is ambiguous. Germline values: CDR1 LNHNV, CDR2 YYDKDF (reference sequence). V was cut by 1 base and J by 1 base, with 14 bases left in between. The length of the CDR3 is 17 residues. CDR3 nucleotide sequence: TGTGCCACCAGCAGAGTTATGGGTTTCCAAAGCAATCAGCCCCAGCATTTT. Amino acid sequence: CATSRVMGFQSNQPQHF.

This clonotype was detected ten times or more. The CDR3 region is CASSLMGLGKLFF. In DNA, the CDR3 is TGTGCCAGCAGCCTTATGGGATTGGGAAAACTGTTTTTT. The chain carries TRBV16 and TRBJ1-4; no reliable D call. V was cut by 4 bases and J by 10 bases, with 13 bases left in between. Germline V gives CDR1 KGHSY, CDR2 FQNENV. This CDR3 region has 13 residues.

The gene calls are TRBV10-3 and TRBJ2-5, with TRBD1 matching 7 bases. Per the germline V gene, CDR1 is ENHRY and CDR2 is SYGVKD. This CDR3 is built from 13 residues. The V segment lost 4 bases and the J segment 5 bases; nucleotides outside the gene matches: 4. In nucleotides, the CDR3 is TGTGCCATCAGTGTGGAACAGGGGGAGACCCAGTACTTC. This translates into CAISVEQGETQYF.

This clonotype was counted at least ten times. The chain links TRBV20-1 to TRBJ1-2, with D uncertain. The CDR3 runs 15 residues. V was clipped by 0 bases and J by 2 bases, with 13 bases between them. Germline values: CDR1 DFQATT, CDR2 SNEGSKA (reference sequence). The CDR3 DNA is TGCAGTGCTAGAGATTGGGGAGGCACCAACTATGGCTACACCTTC. Its protein product is CSARDWGGTNYGYTF.

At least ten counts were recorded for this clonotype. The V gene is TRBV20-1, the J gene TRBJ2-5; TRBD1 might be the D (6 bases). With 4 bases removed from V and 1 base from J, the gap between germline ends came to 10 bases. The germline V gene encodes CDR1 DFQATT and CDR2 SNEGSKA (reference sequence). The CDR3 totals 13 residues. The CDR3 coding sequence is TGCAGTGCTACCCGGACAGCCCAAGAGACCCAGTACTTC. Translated: CSATRTAQETQYF.

This clonotype was seen at least ten times. This rearrangement joins TRBV20-1 to TRBJ2-1; D may correspond to TRBD1 or TRBD2 (5 bases each). V was trimmed by 1 base and J by 8 bases, leaving 21 bases between them. This CDR3 has 16 residues. Germline values: CDR1 DFQATT, CDR2 SNEGSKA (reference sequence). The CDR3 sequence: CSARGKGRRPLDEQFF. The CDR3 DNA reads TGCAGTGCTAGAGGTAAGGGGCGGAGGCCCCTGGATGAGCAGTTCTTC.

Written as DNA, the CDR3 is TGCAGCGTTGAAGATCTTGCGACAGGGGACCAAGAGACCCAGTACTTC. This translates into CSVEDLATGDQETQYF. The V call is TRBV29-1, the J call TRBJ2-5; 8 positions agree with TRBD1. Germline values: CDR1 SQVTM, CDR2 ANQGSEA. The V gene end was trimmed by 0 bases and the J gene end by 0 bases; junction bases not matched to a gene: 6. The CDR3 has 16 residues.

With respect to this clonotype: Relative to the germline gene, one junction end is altered; a read error may explain this. The V call is TRBV30, the J call TRBJ1-6, with 9 bases matching TRBD1. The CDR3 consists of 15 residues. Germline assignment: CDR1 GTSNPN and CDR2 SVGIG (reference sequence). For the CDR3, the DNA is TGTGCCTGGAGTGTAAGCGGGACAGGGTTATCACCCCTCAACTTT. It is translated as CAWSVSGTGLSPLNF.

In its sample, this clonotype was seen many times. In nucleotides, the CDR3 is TGCAGTGCTAGCATAGGACTAGCGGGAACCGGGGAGCTGTTTTTT. Translated, it gives CSASIGLAGTGELFF. This chain connects TRBV20-1 to TRBJ2-2, with 12 bases fitting TRBD2. The CDR3 covers 15 residues. V trimming: 3 bases; J trimming: 5 bases; junction bases outside the gene matches: 4. CDR1 and CDR2 from the germline V gene are DFQATT and SNEGSKA (reference sequence).

This clonotype was seen ten or more times. The chain links TRBV12-3 or TRBV12-4 to TRBJ1-4; D may be TRBD1 (5 bases). The CDR3 is 13 residues long. V lost 3 bases, J lost 8 bases, and 10 bases lay in between. The CDR3 here is CASSFRGEEKLFF. DNA for the CDR3: TGTGCCAGCAGTTTCCGGGGGGAAGAAAAACTGTTTTTT.

The table lists this clonotype with many counts. This sequence joins TRBV5-1 and TRBJ1-1, with D possibly matching TRBD1 (5 bases). This CDR3 comprises 14 residues. Trimming left V 3 bases short and J 3 bases short, with 12 bases between. Germline assignment: CDR1 SGHRS and CDR2 YFSETQ. The CDR3 DNA reads as TGCGCCAGCAGCTCTGGCAGGGCGGACACTGAAGCTTTCTTT. Encoded protein: CASSSGRADTEAFF.

This clonotype was found many times. The chain has TRBV7-2 and TRBJ2-7, with a tentative D call TRBD2 (5 bases). V lost 6 bases and J 0 bases, leaving 12 bases between the germline ends. Germline V lookup: CDR1 SGHTA, CDR2 FQGNSA. The CDR3 contains 14 residues. CDR3: CASRQDYSSYEQYF. The CDR3 nucleotides read TGTGCCAGCAGGCAAGACTACTCCTCCTACGAGCAGTACTTC.

This clonotype was observed many times. V usage is TRBV20-1 and J usage is TRBJ1-1; no reliable D call. V was pared by 2 bases and J by 1 base, with 11 bases between. Per germline, CDR1 DFQATT and CDR2 SNEGSKA (reference sequence). This CDR3 has 14 residues. CDR3 sequence (DNA): TGCAGTGCTAGAACCTATAAAGAGAACACTGAAGCTTTCTTT. Translated, it gives CSARTYKENTEAFF.